This TCR beta chain originates from a study of cytomegalovirus exposure and HLA in healthy donors. Primers included in the PCR were 60 Vbeta and 13 Jbeta primers. Measured with immunoSEQ multiplex PCR; TCRdb has only the in-frame clones, and not every one. The sample records about 170,000 clones, roughly three quarters being singletons. CDR1 is ENHRY and CDR2 is SYGVKD in the germline V gene. The CDR3 is 14 amino acids. With V trimmed by 4 bases and J by 4 bases, 0 bases remained unmatched. This chain joins TRBV10-3 and TRBJ2-3, with TRBD2 matching over 12 bases. This TCR derives from a man aged 40-50 years in good health and CMV-seropositive. The material sequenced was PBMCs. The CDR3 reads CAISGLAGADTQYF. The CDR3 DNA reads TGTGCCATCAGTGGACTAGCGGGGGCAGATACGCAGTATTTT.